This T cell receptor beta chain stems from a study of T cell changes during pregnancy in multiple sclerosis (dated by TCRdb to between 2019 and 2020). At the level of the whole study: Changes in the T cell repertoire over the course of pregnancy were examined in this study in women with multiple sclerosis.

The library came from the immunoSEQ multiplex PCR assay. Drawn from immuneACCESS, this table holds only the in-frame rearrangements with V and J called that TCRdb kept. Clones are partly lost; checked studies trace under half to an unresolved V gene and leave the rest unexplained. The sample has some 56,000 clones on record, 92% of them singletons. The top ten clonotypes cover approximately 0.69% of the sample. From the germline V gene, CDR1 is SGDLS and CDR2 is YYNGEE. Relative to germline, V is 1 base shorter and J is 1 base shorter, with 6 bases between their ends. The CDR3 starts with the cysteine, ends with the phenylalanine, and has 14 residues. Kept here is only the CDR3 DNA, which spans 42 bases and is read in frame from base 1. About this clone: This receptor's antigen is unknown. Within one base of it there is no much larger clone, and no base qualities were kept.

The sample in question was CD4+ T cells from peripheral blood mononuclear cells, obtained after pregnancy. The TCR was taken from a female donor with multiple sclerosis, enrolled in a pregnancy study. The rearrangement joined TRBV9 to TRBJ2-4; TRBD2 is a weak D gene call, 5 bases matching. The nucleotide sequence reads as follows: TGTGCCAGCAGCGTAAGAGGGGCCAAAAACATTCAGTACTTC. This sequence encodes CASSVRGAKNIQYF. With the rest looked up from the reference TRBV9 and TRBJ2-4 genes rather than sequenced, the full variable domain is DSGVTQTPKHLITATGQRVTLRCSPRSGDLSVYWYQQSLDQGLQFLIQYYNGEERAKGNILERFSAQQFPDLHSELNLSSLELGDSALYFCASSVRGAKNIQYFGAGTRLSVL.